The next 29 T cell receptor beta chains were all read from a single sample in a study of breast tumors, draining lymph nodes, adjacent tissues. One entry per CDR3 protein results from TCRdb running MiXCR on the multiplex PCR reads. The top ten hold roughly a fifth of the sample, which has under 20,000 distinct CDR3 sequences, 60% to 70% seen once. The sample was tumor-adjacent breast tissue. Source of these receptors: a female donor with breast cancer. Some clones in this sample may be carry-over from other donors' samples.

The V call is TRBV20-1, the J call TRBJ2-7; the D gene is possibly TRBD1 (6 bases). The germline V gene encodes CDR1 DFQATT and CDR2 SNEGSKA (reference sequence). Trimming pared 6 bases from V and 4 bases from J, leaving 22 bases between. The CDR3 sequence is 15 residues long. Here the CDR3 reads CSASSYSGTKYEQYF. The CDR3, as DNA: TGCAGTGCCAGCAGTTACTCTGGGACAAAATACGAGCAGTACTTC.

This rearrangement joins TRBV15 to TRBJ2-7, with 9 bases lining up with TRBD1. CDR3 size: 15 residues. Germline CDR1 and CDR2: LNHNV and YYDKDF (reference sequence). J lost 6 bases, V lost 4 bases, and 10 bases had no gene match. CDR3 sequence (DNA): TGTGCCACCAGCATCCGTCTGGGACAGGGACGCGAGCAGTACTTC. Its protein is CATSIRLGQGREQYF.

The chain recombines TRBV5-1 with TRBJ2-1; D is undetermined. This CDR3 is 12 amino acids long. V was cut by 0 bases and J by 7 bases, with 5 bases left in between. Looked up from germline, CDR1 is SGHRS and CDR2 is YFSETQ. In DNA, the CDR3 is TGCGCCAGCAGCTTGGATCCAAATGAGCAGTTCTTC. Translated, it gives CASSLDPNEQFF.

This clonotype was seen a single time. The chain carries TRBV7-2 and TRBJ2-5, with D unclear. V was pared by 3 bases and J by 4 bases, with 6 bases between. Germline CDR1 reads SGHTA; CDR2 reads FQGNSA. This CDR3 is built from 12 residues. CDR3 DNA: TGTGCCAGCAGCTTCCCATTAGAGACCCAGTACTTC. Amino acid sequence: CASSFPLETQYF.

The chain combines TRBV12-3 or TRBV12-4 with TRBJ2-2, with TRBD1 matching 7 bases. With 6 bases clipped from V and 2 bases from J, the junction kept 9 bases outside the gene matches. The CDR3 runs 16 residues. Here the CDR3 DNA reads TGTGCCAGCAGAAATCTCGACAGGGCCAACACCGGGGAGCTGTTTTTT. Translated, it gives CASRNLDRANTGELFF.

The sample holds many counts of this clonotype. Possible read error: a much larger clone is one base away. J is TRBJ2-5 and V is TRBV12-3 or TRBV12-4; the D is unclear. The CDR3 covers 14 residues. CDR3: CASSFSPAQETQHF. The DNA for the CDR3 is TGTGCCAGCAGTTTTTCCCCGGCCCAAGAGACCCAGCACTTC.

The rearrangement uses TRBV5-5 and TRBJ2-7; tentative D call: TRBD1 (6 bases). Germline V lookup: CDR1 SGHKS, CDR2 YYEKEE (reference sequence). Trimming shortened V by 0 bases and J by 1 base, and 8 bases separated the two germline ends. The CDR3 spans 14 residues. This CDR3 is CASSLGRGSYEQYF. The CDR3 coding sequence is TGTGCCAGCAGCTTGGGCAGGGGATCCTACGAGCAGTACTTC.

Points on this clonotype: The missing conserved phenylalanine or tryptophan at the end of this CDR3 makes a read error likely. The J gene is TRBJ2-7, the V gene TRBV14; D is unresolved. The ends were cut back, 0 bases at V and 1 base at J, with 4 bases in the middle. The CDR3 is 13 amino acids. The V gene's germline CDR1 is SGHDN and CDR2 FVKESK. DNA for the CDR3: TGTGCCAGCAGCCAAGATCGTTCCTACGAGCAGTACTCC. Encoded protein: CASSQDRSYEQYS.

CDR3 nucleotide sequence: TGTGCCACCAGTGATCGGACAGGGTTGAGCACAGATACGCAGTATTTT. It codes for CATSDRTGLSTDTQYF. V is TRBV24-1 and J is TRBJ2-3; 8 nucleotides align to TRBD1. The CDR3 is made up of 16 amino acids. The germline V gene encodes CDR1 KGHDR and CDR2 SFDVKD. Unmatched junction bases numbered 4, after V lost 3 bases and J lost 0 bases.

This clonotype was recorded only once. The V and J genes are TRBV3-1 and TRBJ2-7; 11 nucleotides agree with TRBD1. V shed 2 bases, J shed 5 bases, and the junction held 11 bases outside the gene matches. Germline assignment: CDR1 LGHDT and CDR2 YNNKEL (reference sequence). CDR3 length: 17 residues. The DNA of the CDR3 is TGTGCCAGCAGCCAACTAACCGGGACAGGGGGAGGCCACGAGCAGTACTTC. As protein: CASSQLTGTGGGHEQYF.

This chain links TRBV20-1 with TRBJ2-5, with no clear D. The length of the CDR3 is 12 residues. V was shortened by 3 bases and J by 3 bases, with 8 bases between the two germline ends. CDR1 DFQATT and CDR2 SNEGSKA come from the germline V gene (reference sequence). DNA for the CDR3: TGCAGTGCTAGTGTACATAAAGAGACCCAGTACTTC. Translating it yields CSASVHKETQYF.

The chain carries TRBV5-6 and TRBJ2-7; 12 bases are shared with TRBD1. This CDR3 has 14 residues. Germline CDR1 SGHDT, CDR2 YYEEEE. DNA of the CDR3: TGTGGAGGATCCCGGGGACAGGGGGCCCACGAGCAGTACTTC. Protein: CGGSRGQGAHEQYF.

This clonotype was counted at least ten times. A much larger clone differs by one base, so this may be a read error. The CDR3 ends on some other residue instead of the conserved phenylalanine or tryptophan, so this is likely a read error. The V gene is TRBV7-8, the J gene TRBJ2-5; 10 bases line up with TRBD2. Germline V gene data show CDR1 as SGHVS and CDR2 as FQNEAQ. There are 14 residues in the CDR3. V trimming: 8 bases; J trimming: 6 bases; junction bases outside the gene matches: 9. The CDR3 reads CASASAGGPQTQYL. CDR3 bases: TGTGCCAGCGCCTCAGCGGGGGGGCCACAGACCCAGTACCTC.

CDR3 sequence (DNA): TGTGCCAGCAGCTTAAGGGGCTCCTACAATGAGCAGTTCTTC. Its protein product is CASSLRGSYNEQFF. The gene calls are TRBV7-3 and TRBJ2-1, with D hard to call. V gave up 1 base and J gave up 0 bases, with 4 bases separating them. The CDR3 is 14 residues long. The germline V gene encodes CDR1 SGHTA and CDR2 FQGTGA.

The chain has TRBV29-1 and TRBJ1-2; D might be TRBD1 (6 bases). V was shortened by 3 bases and J by 0 bases, with 11 bases between the two germline ends. The CDR3 runs 14 residues. Germline V gene lookup returns CDR1 SQVTM and CDR2 ANQGSEA. The CDR3 region is CSVDRTATNYGYTF. CDR3 coding DNA: TGCAGCGTTGACAGGACAGCCACTAACTATGGCTACACCTTC.

Many counts were recorded for this clonotype. A clone one base away is much larger, so this may be a read error. V is TRBV20-1 and J is TRBJ2-4; D possibly matches TRBD1 or TRBD2 (7 bases each). V lost 6 bases and J lost 9, with 21 bases in between. CDR1 and CDR2 from the germline V gene are DFQATT and SNEGSKA (reference sequence). CDR3 length: 14 amino acids. The CDR3 is CSAPQGGAYSIQYF. The CDR3 nucleotides read TGCAGTGCCCCCCAGGGGGGGGCGTACTCCATTCAGTACTTC.

The chain has TRBV11-2 and TRBJ2-6; 8 bases are a match to TRBD1. The CDR3 is 18 residues long. Trimming took 10 bases from V and 4 from J; bases not matched to a gene: 18. Germline assignment: CDR1 SGHAT and CDR2 FQNNGV. CDR3 DNA sequence: TGTGCCACAGCCCGGACAGGGAACACCTTGGGCGGGGCCAACGTCCTGACTTTC. Its protein is CATARTGNTLGGANVLTF.

By share, this clonotype counts as medium-sized. This chain's CDR3 is CASSRGGSANYGYTF. As DNA, the CDR3 is TGTGCCAGTAGTAGGGGGGGATCAGCTAACTATGGCTACACCTTC. V is TRBV19 and J is TRBJ1-2, with D possibly being TRBD1 (5 bases). CDR1 is LNHDA and CDR2 is SQIVND in the germline V gene (reference sequence). This CDR3 is built from 15 residues. Trimming removed 4 bases at V and 0 bases at J, with 12 bases between.

This clonotype is medium-sized within its sample. V is TRBV2 and J is TRBJ2-7; 8 bases line up with TRBD2. The V segment lost 8 bases and the J segment 7 bases; nucleotides outside the gene matches: 10. Germline V CDR1 and CDR2: SNHLY, FYNNEI. CDR3 length equals 13 residues. The CDR3 DNA is TGTGCCAGCTCCGCGGGGGGATCCCAAGAGCAGTACTTC. Protein product: CASSAGGSQEQYF.

The chain is built from TRBV5-4 and TRBJ1-1, with D possibly TRBD1 on 6 matching bases. Germline V gene sequence: CDR1 SGHNT, CDR2 YYREEE (reference sequence). Deletions cut 4 bases from V and 10 bases from J, with 23 bases between. This CDR3 comprises 15 residues. CDR3 in amino acids: CASSGGGLGGRAAFF. The CDR3 DNA is TGTGCCAGCAGCGGGGGCGGGTTGGGGGGGCGTGCAGCTTTCTTT.

The J gene is TRBJ2-1, the V gene TRBV20-1; 8 bases are shared with TRBD2. V trimming: 7 bases; J trimming: 4 bases; junction bases outside the gene matches: 6. The CDR3 spans 13 residues. Germline CDR1 reads DFQATT; CDR2 reads SNEGSKA (reference sequence). The CDR3 sequence: CSVGRGSYNEQFF. The CDR3 DNA reads as TGCAGTGTCGGGAGGGGATCTTACAATGAGCAGTTCTTC.

The chain uses TRBV20-1 and TRBJ1-5, with 7 bases that match TRBD1. The CDR3 has 14 amino acids. Trimming took 2 bases from V and 4 from J; bases not matched to a gene: 5. The V gene's germline CDR1 is DFQATT and CDR2 SNEGSKA (reference sequence). The CDR3 loop reads CSARIPGQNQPQHF. CDR3 nucleotides: TGCAGTGCTAGAATCCCGGGACAGAATCAGCCCCAGCATTTT.

This clonotype is deemed medium-sized (0.01 to 0.1%). V gene TRBV12-3 or TRBV12-4 combines with J gene TRBJ1-6; D is uncertain. The ends were cut back, 2 bases at V and 7 bases at J, with 9 bases in the middle. The CDR3 is made up of 14 amino acids. DNA for the CDR3: TGTGCCAGCAGTTTATGGCGGCTGAATTCACCCCTCCACTTT. This translates into CASSLWRLNSPLHF.

V usage is TRBV20-1 and J usage is TRBJ2-7; tentative D call: TRBD1 (5 bases). With 0 bases removed from V and 7 bases from J, the gap between germline ends came to 19 bases. The CDR3 has 15 residues. Germline values: CDR1 DFQATT, CDR2 SNEGSKA (reference sequence). Here the CDR3 DNA reads TGCAGTGCTAGAGACGGAGACAGTCAGAACTGGGAGCAGTACTTC. It specifies CSARDGDSQNWEQYF.

The rearrangement links TRBV2 to TRBJ1-5; maybe TRBD1 (5 bases). V was cut by 4 bases and J by 5 bases, with 9 bases left in between. The CDR3 totals 13 residues. Germline CDR1 reads SNHLY; CDR2 reads FYNNEI. In DNA form, the CDR3 reads TGTGCCAGCAGTGGGGGCAGGGATCAGCCCCAGCATTTT. Translated: CASSGGRDQPQHF.

The chain joins TRBV12-3 or TRBV12-4 to TRBJ2-7, with TRBD2 as a possible D gene (5 bases). V was shortened by 7 bases and J by 5 bases, with 18 bases between the two germline ends. The CDR3 consists of 14 residues. CDR3 coding DNA: TGTGCCAGCACAGAGGGTGCCGCTCAACACGAGCAGTACTTC. It encodes CASTEGAAQHEQYF.

This chain connects TRBV7-6 to TRBJ1-4, with a possible D match to TRBD1 (6 bases). Per the germline V gene, CDR1 is SGHVS and CDR2 is FNYEAQ. This CDR3 is built from 17 residues. With 5 bases removed from V and 7 bases from J, the gap between germline ends came to 23 bases. The CDR3 region has the DNA TGTGCCAGCAGCGCACTGGACAGTGGGACCATCGGTGAAAAACTGTTTTTT. Residues: CASSALDSGTIGEKLFF.

The chain joins TRBV20-1 to TRBJ2-3; the D is unclear. Germline CDR1 reads DFQATT; CDR2 reads SNEGSKA (reference sequence). V gave up 6 bases and J gave up 1 base, with 8 bases separating them. The CDR3 spans 12 residues. The CDR3 DNA reads as TGCAGTGCGTTAGAGGGCACAGATACGCAGTATTTT. Its translation is CSALEGTDTQYF.

Concerning this clonotype itself: At one end the junction does not follow the germline gene, possibly because of a read error. The V gene is TRBV2, the J gene TRBJ1-2; D call uncertain. The CDR3 loop spans 13 amino acids. Germline V gives CDR1 SNHLY, CDR2 FYNNEI. In nucleotides, the CDR3 is TGTGCCAGCTGCGGTTGGATATGGCATGGCCTACCCTTC. Protein product: CASCGWIWHGLPF. Combining the CDR3 with reference TRBV2 and TRBJ1-2 gives the whole variable domain EPEVTQTPSHQVTQMGQEVILRCVPISNHLYFYWYRQILGQKVEFLVSFYNNEISEKSEIFDDQFSVERPDGSNFTLKIRSTKLEDSAMYFCASCGWIWHGLPFGSGTRLTVV.